This T cell receptor (beta chain) is drawn from a study of PD-1 and CTLA-4 blockade in melanoma (dated by TCRdb to the early 2020s). For the wider study: In patients with melanoma, the study measured the effects of PD-1 blockade versus CTLA-4 blockade on the melanoma-reactive CD8 T cell response.

Notes on this clone: The antigen this receptor binds is unknown. No much larger clone is present one base from it, and per-base qualities are unavailable.

The CDR3 spans 12 residues, from the cysteine through the phenylalanine. This entry keeps only the CDR3 DNA: 36 bases, framed from base 1. V is shortened by 2 bases, J by 7 bases, and the region joining them spans 6 bases. The germline V gene sets CDR1 to SNHLY and CDR2 to FYNNEI. The method was the immunoSEQ multiplex PCR assay. Drawn from immuneACCESS, this table holds only the in-frame rearrangements with V and J called that TCRdb kept. Clones are partly lost; checked studies trace under half to an unresolved V gene and leave the rest unexplained. Counted in this sample were around 21,000 clones; roughly 88% of them appeared once. The ten largest account for 7.8% of the sample.

This clonotype was sampled from a human donor with melanoma. Sample: CD8+ T cells from peripheral blood, taken before anti-PD-1 treatment. The chain couples TRBV2 to TRBJ2-1; the D gene is unclear. The nucleotide sequence reads as follows: TGTGCCAGCAGTGAACGAGGAAATGAGCAGTTCTTC. It encodes CASSERGNEQFF.